The source of this T cell receptor beta chain is a study of cytomegalovirus exposure and HLA in healthy donors (dated by TCRdb to 2016 to 2017). Notes on the research overall: In an earlier analysis of 587 of the donors, 276 Gb of sequence data and 90 million to 130 million unique TCR beta sequences from about 180 million T cells were reported. An early release covering roughly 580 HLA-typed donors comprised approximately 300 gigabases of sequencing data and around 85 million unique TCR sequences. Of the approximately 400 genotyped donors, approximately 83% fell in the genetic ancestry cluster associated with self-reported Caucasian donors. The aim of the study was to test whether cataloging public T cell receptors could identify signatures of past pathogen exposure. The study profiled the T cell repertoires of about 720 subjects by immunosequencing and related them to cytomegalovirus serostatus. Along with the roughly 710-subject first cohort, a separate validation cohort of over 90 different subjects was used. High-throughput TCR immunosequencing, statistical association of individual TCRs with disease status, and machine learning were combined to predict cytomegalovirus infection status. In a later analysis, previously published TCR beta repertoires from about 670 donors were re-analyzed and high-resolution HLA genotyping was added so that TCR occurrence patterns could be studied. Rather than drawing on any new phenotypic data, the later analysis identified candidate immune exposures from TCR beta sequences and the way those sequences occurred across donors. An earlier analysis of fewer than 700 of the donors applied high-throughput TCR beta sequencing to assess whether each TCR beta V gene segment acted as functional or pseudogenic. Donor age, sex, ethnicity and CMV serostatus were collected together with the repertoire data. In a later genetic analysis, genome-wide SNP genotypes for about three fifths of the 666 donors were used, and that subset was treated as a discovery cohort. All discovery cohort repertoires had been generated on a single sequencing platform. Both class I and class II loci were covered by HLA typing, at four-digit resolution. The number of donors typed differed by locus, with roughly 620-640 for A, B, C, DRB1 and DQB1, about 500 for DQA1, approximately 570 for DPA1, and around 430 for DPB1. A handful of DR-DQ haplotypes were handled as single units for association and clustering because linkage in the cohort was strong. On average, over 200,000 unique TCR beta nucleotide sequences were sequenced per donor among several hundred genotyped donors of the cohort, with 15% to 20% of those sequences being non-productive.

The cohort was made up of around 720 healthy bone marrow donors. Cohort members were all nominally healthy when sampled, although unrecorded immune exposures were likely present. The donor tested CMV seronegative, placing the donor among the 300 to 400 seronegative members of the cohort. A peripheral blood sample was provided by each donor, and peripheral blood mononuclear cells were used for TCR beta sequencing. Genomic DNA extraction from the blood cell samples was performed with the Qiagen DNeasy Blood Extraction Kit. Broader findings and caveats from the paper: Most TCR sequences were observed very rarely across donors, whereas some public TCRs were present in many individuals. At a false discovery rate of 0.05, a later analysis linked under 20,000 TCR beta sequences to specific HLA alleles. Several of the top co-occurrence clusters appeared to be linked to parvovirus B19, influenza, CMV and Epstein-Barr virus, according to a later analysis. For the cohort, immune exposure information was limited to CMV serostatus. Presence/absence analyses assumed roughly uniform sequencing depth across donors, an assumption that may not hold. Correlated functional status among segregating V segments might reflect linkage disequilibrium, but an unknown experimental factor could not be ruled out. Most CMV-associated TCR beta chains appeared to be HLA-restricted in a later analysis, and the HLA associations seemed to be driven largely by CMV exposure. The earlier analysis of some 540 of the donors excluded 15 to 20 rarely observed V segments, including chromosome 9 orphons, because counts were too low. A total of fewer than 200 TCR beta chains were listed by the study as associated with cytomegalovirus. The classifier was reported to diagnose cytomegalovirus status with high specificity and sensitivity in both the original and validation cohorts. When HLA alleles, especially DR and DQ, strongly co-occurred, TCR associations were difficult to assign to individual alleles. A cluster of highly shared sequence variants was judged likely to represent a technical artifact of the sequencing pipeline. The authors suggested that the approach could potentially be extended to other disease states and immunological phenotypes. Because HLA typing was missing for some donors at each locus, association tests included only the typed subset. A later genetic analysis reported fewer N-insertions in productive TCRs among donors in an Asian-associated ancestry cluster than the approximately 700-donor mean. Compared with equally common non-associated chains, HLA-associated TCR beta chains in a later analysis were more clonally expanded and had lower generation probabilities. In a later analysis, TCR association rates were found to vary across HLA loci, with the most associated TCRs seen for DRB1 alleles and the fewest for HLA-C alleles. In a later genetic analysis, a missense DCLRE1C variant was associated with V-gene and J-gene trimming of TCR beta chains, and the association was replicated in an independent cohort. Three of the identified cytomegalovirus-associated TCR beta chains were confirmed in vitro to be specific for cytomegalovirus antigens. A further reported finding was that TCR beta sequences accurately predicted the HLA-A and HLA-B alleles for most subjects in the first cohort. In an earlier analysis of roughly 560 of the donors, most TCR beta V segments were observed in productive rearrangements about 87% or about 30% of the time, broadly matching IMGT annotations. In this cohort, only TCR beta chains were sequenced, and detectable features were limited by the absence of alpha or paired-chain data. The 87-base-pair reads could not distinguish some IMGT-functional V segments, including TRBV6-2 and TRBV6-3, so those segments were excluded.

With respect to this clone: What this receptor recognizes is not known. No base-level quality is on record; no much larger clone is a single base apart.

Receptors were amplified or captured by the immunoSEQ multiplex PCR assay. A mixture of 60 forward primers for TCR Vbeta segments and 13 reverse primers for TCR Jbeta segments was used in the multiplex PCR. The CDR3 region of rearranged TCR beta genes was amplified from genomic DNA by a multiplex PCR assay. The amplified TCR beta libraries were sequenced on the Illumina HiSeq System as 87-base-pair reads. On the study's bioinformatics: A later analysis counted approximately 74 million unique TCR beta chains across the roughly 700 repertoires, and roughly 11 million of these chains were shared by at least two donors. Raw reads were error-corrected and collapsed into unique sequences with a nearest-neighbor algorithm that merged closely related sequences to remove PCR and sequencing errors. CDR3 sequences were aligned to IMGT reference sequences to assign V, D and J gene segments. For a sequence to be retained, at least a six-nucleotide match to both a V gene segment and a J gene segment was required. Rearrangements were classified as productive when the CDR3 lacked stop codons and remained in frame with V and J, and all other rearrangements were classified as non-productive. Following IMGT convention, CDR3 was defined as the stretch from the second conserved V-encoded cysteine up to the conserved J-encoded phenylalanine. In an earlier analysis of around 540 of the donors, sequences lacking an unambiguous match to a single V gene segment were excluded. In an earlier analysis of roughly 500 of the donors, V segments were called functional above 56.7% productive rearrangements and were called segregating when the between-donor standard deviation exceeded 5%. A statistical classification framework was built for diagnosing cytomegalovirus status from the catalog of TCR beta chain sequences. A later analysis assigned V and J genes by comparing TCR nucleotide sequences with IMGT/GENE-DB human TR gene sequences. Using the TCRdist pipeline, a later analysis assigned CDR3 sequences along with most-parsimonious VDJ recombination scenarios. In a later analysis, each TCR beta chain was defined by its CDR3 amino acid sequence together with its V-gene family, and reads without a unique V-gene family were excluded. To address suspected cross-contamination and a sequencing artifact, a later analysis removed 550 to 750 highly shared, low-generation-probability nucleotide sequences. In a later analysis, a clonal expansion index for each public chain was calculated from normalized within-repertoire ranks of inferred template counts. A later analysis computed generation probabilities with a VDJ recombination model fitted to out-of-frame rearrangements, and checked the results against IGoR. A later analysis scored TCR-TCR, TCR-HLA and TCR-CMV co-occurrence with hypergeometric tests, applying a repertoire-size bias correction to TCR pairs. To estimate false discovery rates, a later analysis permuted the HLA or CMV assignments 20 times. In a later analysis, co-occurring TCRs were grouped with DBSCAN, and TCRdist sequence similarity was added when clustering was performed within HLA-allele-positive subsets. Co-occurrence clustering excluded repertoires with fewer than 30,000 or more than 120,000 public chains, plus five with anomalous nucleotide sharing. In TCRdb, the immuneACCESS table is reduced to in-frame sequences with V and J assigned. These tables do not hold every clone; where another copy was compared, an unresolved V gene accounts for under half, and the others remain unexplained. V and J calls and clone size are as listed in that table; D and trimming were resolved from the DNA. This sample holds around 250,000 clones; 85% to 95% were observed only once. The ten largest make up around 1.7% of the sample.

Taken from the germline V gene (reference sequence), the CDR1 and CDR2 loops are SEHNR and FQNEAQ. Inclusive of the bounding cysteine and phenylalanine, the CDR3 is 17 residues long. The retained sequence is limited to the CDR3, 51 bases, with the frame set at the first base. Trimming leaves V shorter by 1 base and J shorter by 0 bases, with the junction holding 5 bases beyond the gene matches. This TCR was sampled from a girl aged 2-10 years in good health and CMV-seronegative. Sequencing input: PBMCs. The rearrangement joined TRBV7-9 to TRBJ2-3; TRBD2 fits 9 bases in the junction. CDR3 sequence: CASSLVGLAASTDTQYF. The sequence in DNA is TGTGCCAGCAGCTTAGTGGGACTAGCAGCTAGCACAGATACGCAGTATTTT.